The TCR beta chain described here comes from a study of shared clonotypes between healthy human individuals (dated by TCRdb to about 2020). Background for the entire study: Three men and a couple of women, aged 18 to 49 years, made up the cohort. For each donor, CD4 naive and CD4 memory were each given three plates, CD8 naive was given two plates, and CD8 memory was given one plate. To estimate repertoire size and how much clonotype sharing occurs between individuals, the study deeply sequenced the blood TCR repertoires of 4 to 6 healthy adults. Different laboratories and diverse techniques were used to prepare libraries and sequence TCR repertoires, to increase sequencing depth and limit assay-specific biases. Between about 0.85 and 8.9 billion PBMCs per donor were obtained by leukapheresis. Beyond this particular receptor, the publication reports: Because the study included a small number of donors, the genetic and exposure-history diversity represented was limited. Incomplete sequencing was indicated by rarefaction of sorted-subset datasets, despite the large sequencing depth. Higher generation probabilities were observed for clonotypes shared by all four sorted-subset donors than for non-shared clonotypes. Estimated clonotype richness was generally larger for naive than for memory subsets. When four donors were compared, the shared fraction of clonotypes was roughly 4.8% for naive CD4, 3.5% to 4% for naive CD8, more than 2% for memory CD4, and around 0.4% for memory CD8. Sampling was restricted to blood, and TCR repertoires in tissues likely differ from the TCR repertoires found in blood. Pairwise subsampling led to the expectation that sequencing depth would affect the degree of clonotype sharing among donors.

A remark on this clone: What this receptor recognizes is not known. Base-call qualities are not available, and no considerably larger clone is one nucleotide away.

Using the deep immunoSEQ assay, multiplex PCR amplified TCR CDR3 regions from genomic DNA. Genomic DNA extracted from each cell subset was distributed evenly over all wells of several immunoSEQ 96-well plates, and each plate served as one replicate. For sorted subsets, approximately 200 ng of genomic DNA, equivalent to some 33,000 T cell genomes, went into each replicate PCR. The purified libraries were quantified using a Qubit 3.0 fluorometer, sized with a Bioanalyzer 2100, and then quantified again using the KAPA Library Quantification kit. Every immunoSEQ 96-well plate was sequenced on a separate single-read 150-cycle Illumina NextSeq 550 flow cell. The original pipeline was this. Because only junctional sequences without quality scores were contained in the immunoSEQ output, filtering matching that applied to full-length reads could not be performed. To assign V/J genes and CDR3, sequences were annotated against IMGT germline references using PyIR, a Python wrapper for IgBLAST v1.9. Reads with weak V/J assignments (E-value above 1e-6), missing CDR3, stop codons, out-of-frame junctions, or ambiguous translated residues were removed. V3J clonotypes were defined as sequences sharing the same inferred V gene, J gene, and CDR3 amino acid sequence. Percentage overlap between repertoires was calculated by dividing the number of shared unique clonotypes by the size of the smaller repertoire. Richness of each repertoire was evaluated using RTK rarefaction, the Chao1 estimator, and Recon v2.1 estimates of unobserved clonotypes. OLGA was used to compute generation probabilities for all TCRbeta clonotypes that the gDNA method yielded from a handful of donors. TCRdb holds this immuneACCESS table with in-frame rearrangements only. Some clones are missing; in checked studies, unresolved V genes explain under half, and the rest has no known cause. Clone size and the V and J calls come from that table; the DNA yielded D and trimming. This sample has roughly 2.2 million clones in its table, and about 92% of those were observed once. Together, the top ten hold 0.39% of the sample.

Per the germline V gene, SGHDT is the CDR1 and YYEEEE is the CDR2. From the cysteine through the phenylalanine, the CDR3 covers 15 amino acids. The DNA shown is the 45-base CDR3, in frame from base 1. Relative to germline, V is missing 3 bases and J is missing 11 bases, with 10 bases of the junction outside any gene match. Donors were healthy HIV-negative adults with no recently reported acute infections or vaccinations. All donors were Caucasian adults living in Nashville, Tennessee, USA. Magnetic negative selection was used to enrich CD4+ T cells, after which naive cells were positively selected on CD45RA and the negative fraction became the memory subset. After blood collection by leukapheresis, PBMCs were isolated using Ficoll-Histopaque density gradient centrifugation and then cryopreserved in the vapor phase of liquid nitrogen. Analytical flow cytometry was used to check the purity and quantity of each magnetically sorted T cell population. Each sorted fraction had its genomic DNA isolated and then quantified by UV absorbance on a Nanodrop 2000c.

What was sequenced was naive CD4+ T cells from PBMCs. What the cell subset or site label conveys for this sample: CD45RA+ positively selected. The chain joins TRBV5-6 to TRBJ2-1; the central 11 bases match TRBD1. The TCR originated in a man between 18 and 29 years old in good health. Some clones in this sample may be carry-over from other donors' samples. The DNA reads as follows: TGTGCCAGCAGCTACCGGACAGGGGGCGGCTGGAAGCAGTTCTTC. Its product reads: CASSYRTGGGWKQFF.